The sequence of this T cell receptor beta chain was determined in a study of T-cell reconstitution after alpha-beta-depleted transplantation in children. Study outcomes and limitations: TCRbeta diversity was high at day 60 in some patients (a result of surviving recipient T cells and thymic progenitors). It was reported that alpha-beta T cells came from several hundred expanded graft clones (about two months after transplant).

Using unique molecular identifiers, the investigators prepared the TCRbeta library. TCRdb analysed the PCR reads with MiXCR anew, one entry per CDR3 protein. Of over 120,000 distinct CDR3 sequences in the sample, about 9% were seen once. The J segment lost 0 bases and the V segment lost 6 bases, leaving 5 bases of the junction unmatched. CDR3 length: 15 amino acids. Germline V gene sequence: CDR1 SNHLY, CDR2 FYNNEI. This clonotype occurred many times. Its antigen is not known. This sequence was found in a female patient aged 2-10 years who had a stem cell transplant for congenital amegakaryocytic thrombocytopenia, so the T cells may come from the graft donor. The chain employs TRBV2 and TRBJ1-5; 7 nucleotides line up with TRBD1. Source: PBMCs, mostly from graft donor cells, taken 180 days after TCRalphabeta/CD19-depleted stem cell transplant. CDR3: CASRVDRFSNQPQHF. The CDR3 DNA reads TGTGCCAGCAGGGTGGACAGGTTTAGCAATCAGCCCCAGCATTTT.